In this sample, the clone carrying this TCR beta chain turned up a few times. The CDR3 consists of 16 residues. V lost 0 bases and J lost 2; bases outside the gene matches: 2. Germline CDR1 and CDR2: LGHNA and YSLEER. Original analysis: It was from reference gene primer amplification that nucleated cell counts were estimated. Clones were read by immunoSEQ multiplex PCR, and TCRdb kept only the in-frame ones, dropping some. The D gene and trimming were derived from the DNA, and the V and J assignments and clone size from that table. The sample holds about 200,000 clones, roughly four fifths seen once. This entry is derived from a study of blood T cell repertoires in COVID-19. Study details: Samples representing acute and convalescent COVID-19 were sourced from the United States, Italy and Spain. Nucleic acid was either cDNA or gDNA, and it came from T cells, B-cell-depleted T cells, or PBMCs.

V usage is TRBV4-3 and J usage is TRBJ1-2, with 11 bases aligning to TRBD1. This clonotype was obtained from a woman aged 40-49 years with acute or convalescent COVID-19. Sample: peripheral blood. The CDR3 loop is CASSQDWTGGNYGYTF. The CDR3 DNA is TGCGCCAGCAGCCAAGATTGGACAGGGGGCAACTATGGCTACACCTTC.